The sequence of this TCR beta chain was determined in a study of human T cells and chemical hapten exposure. Germline V gene data show CDR1 as LNHDA and CDR2 as SQIVND (reference sequence). The germline V and J ends were trimmed by 7 bases and 4 bases, with 12 bases remaining between them. There are 13 residues in the CDR3. TCRdb ran MiXCR on the RACE reads and lists one entry per CDR3 protein. The repertoire holds tens of thousands of distinct CDR3 sequences, with 9.5% to 12% as singletons. Time point defined: patch test 3, about 24 weeks after DPC sensitization. Treatment here: therapeutic diphenylcyclopropenone sensitization with weekly scalp DPC.

Specimen: whole blood, collected in connection with sensitization to the hapten diphenylcyclopropenone (DPC). The clonotype was recovered from a woman aged 30 to 39 with alopecia areata. Some clones in this sample may be carry-over from other donors' samples. The genes are TRBV19 and TRBJ2-3; D remains ambiguous. CDR3 residues: CASNRAGADTQYF. The CDR3 nucleotides are TGTGCCAGTAACCGGGCTGGTGCAGATACGCAGTATTTT.